The entry that follows covers one T cell receptor (beta chain) sequence. V lost 6 bases to trimming and J lost 7 bases; unmatched junction nucleotides: 11. CDR1 SGHTA and CDR2 FQGNSA come from the germline V gene. CDR3 size: 15 residues. The data were obtained in a study of cytomegalovirus exposure and HLA in healthy donors. 60 Vbeta and 13 Jbeta primers were used in PCR. TCRdb keeps only in-frame clones here, not all; method: immunoSEQ multiplex PCR. The profile shows over 95,000 clones, about 70% of them singletons. The chain couples TRBV7-2 to TRBJ1-1, with TRBD1 identical over 10 bases. Sequencing used PBMCs. The sequence was collected from a woman aged 40 to 49 in good health and CMV-seropositive. The CDR3 sequence is CASRPMGQGSNEAFF. DNA of the CDR3: TGTGCCAGCAGACCGATGGGACAGGGGAGTAATGAAGCTTTCTTT.